The rows below give T cell receptor beta chains drawn from one sample of a study of CXCR3-negative and CXCR3-positive naive CD8 T cells. Reprocessing the 5' RACE reads, TCRdb reports a single entry for every CDR3 protein and omits DNA. The sample yields fewer than 50,000 distinct CDR3 sequences, of which the top ten take up around 1.6%. The sample consisted of naive CXCR3- CD8+ T cells from blood. The receptors shown here come from a human donor in good health. Some clones in this sample may be carry-over from other donors' samples. Each CDR3 is given with its conserved first and last residue. Not all rows give a size; the values are once, few, many and, for expanded clones, a class.

CASNGLAVSTDTQYF	TRBV28	TRBJ2-3	-
CASSEGSNQPQHF	TRBV6-4	TRBJ1-5	-
CASSIAGNHYNEQFF	TRBV19	TRBJ2-1	-
CASSYSTNEQFF	TRBV6-2/TRBV6-3	TRBJ2-1	-
CSVEDRSRGTGELFF	TRBV29-1	TRBJ2-2	-
CSARDMRSGFNEQFF	TRBV20-1	TRBJ2-1	-
CASSIWDSTDTQYF	TRBV11-1	TRBJ2-3	-
CAIARDSYDNEQFF	TRBV6-5	TRBJ2-1	-
CASRDRVVPGELFF	TRBV6-2/TRBV6-3	TRBJ2-2	-
CASSTTPGNNEQFF	TRBV7-3	TRBJ2-1	-
CASSQDGTDNSPLHF	TRBV4-3	TRBJ1-6	-
CASSLELIYEQYF	TRBV7-2	TRBJ2-7	-
CASSQGWGQGDTQYF	TRBV4-2	TRBJ2-3	-
CASSALAGEVDEQFF	TRBV6-4	TRBJ2-1	-
CASSVAGEAYNEQFF	TRBV9	TRBJ2-1	-
CASLDFVPDTQYF	TRBV28	TRBJ2-3	-
CASSLGSGRETQYF	TRBV5-6	TRBJ2-5	-
CASRLLAGAAKNIQYF	TRBV7-9	TRBJ2-4	-
CSARDRGGSYNEQFF	TRBV20-1	TRBJ2-1	-
CASSSAISYEQYF	TRBV12-3/TRBV12-4	TRBJ2-7	-
CASSQQAEGTGIYGYTF	TRBV3-1	TRBJ1-2	-
CASSAPPLGVLDEQFF	TRBV28	TRBJ2-1	-
CASSLTGSTEAFF	TRBV14	TRBJ1-1	-
CASSPQGTLDTQYF	TRBV25-1	TRBJ2-3	-
CASSPPGMPQHF	TRBV18	TRBJ1-5	-
CASSPGTLGGYTF	TRBV12-3/TRBV12-4	TRBJ1-2	-
CATESPGLSPLHF	TRBV6-6	TRBJ1-6	-
CASSREVDDTDTQYF	TRBV12-3/TRBV12-4	TRBJ2-3	-
CASIPVAGGHNEQFF	TRBV12-3/TRBV12-4	TRBJ2-1	-
CASSRNYEQYF	TRBV7-9	TRBJ2-7	-
CASRTGIGGANVLTF	TRBV2	TRBJ2-6	-
CASSQEYTEAFF	TRBV4-1	TRBJ1-1	-
CASSPLVVQYF	TRBV28	TRBJ2-7	-
CASSPPPGRQAGYTF	TRBV28	TRBJ1-2	-
CSVEGPTNYGYTF	TRBV29-1	TRBJ1-2	-
CASSLGGTGGYEQYF	TRBV5-6	TRBJ2-7	-
CASSPDKGSGNTIYF	TRBV4-3	TRBJ1-3	-
CSVEGTGYYEQYF	TRBV29-1	TRBJ2-7	-
CASSLFLGPYEQYF	TRBV7-2	TRBJ2-7	-
CASSLSGGHGELFF	TRBV5-1	TRBJ2-2	-
CASSSIEYGNEQFF	TRBV28	TRBJ2-1	-
CASSPVDRDYNEQFF	TRBV2	TRBJ2-1	-
CASSLRGSNEQFF	TRBV11-3	TRBJ2-1	-
CASSHPMDDRNNSPLHF	TRBV23-1	TRBJ1-6	medium-sized
CSARKGADTGELFF	TRBV29-1	TRBJ2-2	-
CASSQAWEGYQPQHF	TRBV14	TRBJ1-5	-
CASSYSFGTGLTGELFF	TRBV6-5	TRBJ2-2	medium-sized
CASSLQANTEAFF	TRBV7-3	TRBJ1-1	-
CASSLWDTYEQYF	TRBV7-9	TRBJ2-7	-
CASSRLAGVTQETQYF	TRBV5-5	TRBJ2-5	-
CASSPRTEETQYF	TRBV5-1	TRBJ2-5	-
CASSLTSMNTEAFF	TRBV12-3/TRBV12-4	TRBJ1-1	-
CASSQVKLTRHEQYF	TRBV14	TRBJ2-7	-
CASTGGREYNEQFF	TRBV7-9	TRBJ2-1	-
CASSDNVGGGIATDTQYF	TRBV11-2	TRBJ2-3	-